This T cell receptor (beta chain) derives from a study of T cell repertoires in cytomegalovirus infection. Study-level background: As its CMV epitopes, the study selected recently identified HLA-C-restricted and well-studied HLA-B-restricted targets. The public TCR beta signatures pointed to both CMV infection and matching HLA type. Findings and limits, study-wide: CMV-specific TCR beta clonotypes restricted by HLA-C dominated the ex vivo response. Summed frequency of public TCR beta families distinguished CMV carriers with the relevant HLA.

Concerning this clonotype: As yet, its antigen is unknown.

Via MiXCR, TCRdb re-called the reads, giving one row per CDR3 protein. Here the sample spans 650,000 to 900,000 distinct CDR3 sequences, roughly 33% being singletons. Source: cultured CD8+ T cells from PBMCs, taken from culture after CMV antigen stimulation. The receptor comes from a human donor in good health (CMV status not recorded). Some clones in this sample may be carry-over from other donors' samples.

The CDR3 sequence is CASSYSMSSSEAFF. In DNA, the CDR3 is TGTGCCAGCAGTTACTCGATGAGTAGCTCTGAAGCTTTCTTT. J is TRBJ1-1 and V is TRBV6-5; D remains ambiguous. Trimming cost V 0 bases and J 6 bases, with 11 bases left between them. CDR3 length: 14 amino acids. Germline V lookup: CDR1 MNHEY, CDR2 SVGAGI.